The 16 T cell receptor beta chains presented below share a single source sample, sequenced in a study of shared clonotypes between healthy human individuals. TCRdb's copy holds only in-frame clones and misses some; the assay was immunoSEQ multiplex PCR. This table has around 500,000 clones, roughly 78% appearing once. The sample consisted of PBMCs. The receptor source for this set is a middle-aged woman in good health. Some clones in this sample may be carry-over from other donors' samples.

The sample holds one count of this clone. V usage is TRBV7-6 and J usage is TRBJ2-7, with TRBD1 matching 9 bases. CDR3 size: 14 residues. V trimming: 5 bases; J trimming: 4 bases; junction bases outside the gene matches: 6. The germline gives CDR1 SGHVS, CDR2 FNYEAQ. For the CDR3, the DNA is TGTGCCAGCAGCAGGGGACAGGGATATTACGAGCAGTACTTC. Translated, it gives CASSRGQGYYEQYF.

This chain joins TRBV6-1 and TRBJ2-7; 8 bases fit TRBD1. Germline CDR1 is MNHNS and CDR2 is SASEGT. The CDR3 is 14 residues long. V trimming: 4 bases; J trimming: 4 bases; junction bases outside the gene matches: 6. The CDR3 nucleotides read TGTGCCAGCAGTGGGGCAGGGGGCGGTTACGAGCAGTACTTC. It is translated as CASSGAGGGYEQYF.

The CDR3 DNA reads TGCGCCAGCAGCTTGGGGGCCGACAGGCCCTACGAGCAGTACTTC. It yields the protein CASSLGADRPYEQYF. This chain uses TRBV5-1 with TRBJ2-7; a possible D gene is TRBD1 (6 bases). The CDR3 has 15 residues. From germline, CDR1 is SGHRS and CDR2 YFSETQ. V shed 0 bases and J shed 2 bases, with 12 bases lying between them.

The rearrangement links TRBV28 to TRBJ2-7, with D tentatively TRBD1 or TRBD2 (6 bases each). Trimming took off 3 bases at V and 3 bases at J, with 12 bases between the two ends. The CDR3 is made up of 14 amino acids. Germline assignment: CDR1 MDHEN and CDR2 SYDVKM. The chain's CDR3 is CASSFTGAGYEQYF. CDR3 bases: TGTGCCAGCAGTTTCACGGGGGCTGGCTACGAGCAGTACTTC.

The chain carries TRBV19 and TRBJ2-3; TRBD2 agrees at 12 bases. The CDR3 is made up of 14 amino acids. V shed 7 bases, J shed 5 bases, and the junction held 4 bases outside the gene matches. The germline CDR1 and CDR2 sequences are LNHDA and SQIVND (reference sequence). CDR3 amino acids: CASTSSGRVDTQYF. In DNA form, the CDR3 reads TGTGCCAGTACCTCTAGCGGGAGGGTAGATACGCAGTATTTT. Drawing the rest from reference TRBV19 and TRBJ2-3, the complete variable domain is DGGITQSPKYLFRKEGQNVTLSCEQNLNHDAMYWYRQDPGQGLRLIYYSQIVNDFQKGDIAEGYSVSREKKESFPLTVTSAQKNPTAFYLCASTSSGRVDTQYFGPGTRLTVL.

The rearrangement uses TRBV29-1 and TRBJ2-2; the match to TRBD2 covers 11 bases. Per germline, CDR1 SQVTM and CDR2 ANQGSEA. With V trimmed by 4 bases and J by 5 bases, 15 bases remained unmatched. CDR3 length: 18 amino acids. CDR3 in DNA: TGCAGCGTTGCCTATGGGGCTAGGACTAGCGGGTATACCGGGGAGCTGTTTTTT. Encoded protein: CSVAYGARTSGYTGELFF.

The chain has TRBV11-3 and TRBJ2-7; weak D call: TRBD2 (6 bases). Germline-derived CDR1 and CDR2 are SGHNT and YENEEA. This CDR3 is 14 amino acids long. Trimming cost V 5 bases and J 4 bases, with 15 bases left between them. The CDR3 loop is CASSRSGPPYEQYF. In DNA form, the CDR3 reads TGTGCCAGCAGCCGGAGCGGGCCCCCTTACGAGCAGTACTTC.

V and J are TRBV11-3 and TRBJ2-3; 9 bases map to TRBD1. The V segment lost 6 bases and the J segment 0 bases; nucleotides outside the gene matches: 10. The germline gives CDR1 SGHNT, CDR2 YENEEA. The CDR3 covers 17 residues. In nucleotides, the CDR3 is TGTGCCAGCAGTTCCCAAACAGGGGGCGAGAGCACAGATACGCAGTATTTT. Encoded protein: CASSSQTGGESTDTQYF.

This clone was seen a few times. V is TRBV2 and J is TRBJ1-4, with D perhaps matching TRBD1 (6 bases). The CDR3 has 14 residues. Trimming took off 6 bases at V and 8 bases at J, with 16 bases between the two ends. Germline lookup yields CDR1 SNHLY and CDR2 FYNNEI. The CDR3 loop reads CASRRAGGGEKLFF. CDR3 DNA: TGTGCCAGCAGACGGGCAGGAGGGGGGGAAAAACTGTTTTTT. Full variable domain (remainder filled in from reference TRBV2 and TRBJ1-4): EPEVTQTPSHQVTQMGQEVILRCVPISNHLYFYWYRQILGQKVEFLVSFYNNEISEKSEIFDDQFSVERPDGSNFTLKIRSTKLEDSAMYFCASRRAGGGEKLFFGSGTQLSVL.

The J gene is TRBJ2-1, the V gene TRBV5-6; 10 bases are shared with TRBD2. Per germline, CDR1 SGHDT and CDR2 YYEEEE. The CDR3 loop spans 19 amino acids. V shed 4 bases, J shed 0 bases, and the junction held 13 bases outside the gene matches. CDR3 region: CASSGAGLATSSSYNEQFF. The CDR3, as DNA: TGTGCCAGCAGCGGGGCGGGACTAGCGACTTCTAGCTCCTACAATGAGCAGTTCTTC.

This chain uses TRBV6-1 with TRBJ1-1; D unresolved. The germline V gene has CDR1 MNHNS and CDR2 SASEGT. V was cut by 4 bases and J by 4 bases, with 10 bases left in between. This CDR3 has 13 amino acids. CDR3 coding DNA: TGTGCCAGCAGTGTTCTGACAATCACTGAAGCTTTCTTT. Its translation is CASSVLTITEAFF.

V gene TRBV29-1 combines with J gene TRBJ2-3; tentative D call: TRBD1 (7 bases). The CDR3 is 13 amino acids. Per germline, CDR1 SQVTM and CDR2 ANQGSEA. Between the trimmed V and J ends, which lost 4 bases and 6 bases, there was a span of 14 bases. The chain's CDR3 is CSVVRAGGDTQYF. The CDR3 DNA is TGCAGCGTTGTGAGGGCAGGGGGGGATACGCAGTATTTT.

At least ten counts were recorded for this clone. The chain is built from TRBV9 and TRBJ1-1; no reliable D call. V lost 4 bases and J lost 4, with 8 bases in between. CDR1 is SGDLS, CDR2 YYNGEE, per germline. This CDR3 region has 12 residues. CDR3 amino acids: CASSPRTTEAFF. The CDR3 bases are TGTGCCAGCAGCCCCCGGACCACTGAAGCTTTCTTT.

The chain has TRBV27 and TRBJ2-7; tentative D call: TRBD2 (6 bases). CDR1 is MNHEY, CDR2 SMNVEV, per germline (reference sequence). The CDR3 totals 13 residues. Trimming removed 6 bases at V and 7 bases at J, with 16 bases between. The CDR3 region has the DNA TGTGCCAGCAGCCTTGGGTTAGGGAGGGAGCAGTACTTC. Residues: CASSLGLGREQYF.

V is TRBV2 and J is TRBJ1-1, with D possibly being TRBD1 (5 bases). Per germline, CDR1 SNHLY and CDR2 FYNNEI. V was shortened by 6 bases and J by 2 bases, with 22 bases between the two germline ends. CDR3 length: 17 amino acids. CDR3 region: CASSLVGLLRGNTEAFF. CDR3 bases: TGTGCCAGCAGCCTAGTGGGACTCCTAAGGGGCAACACTGAAGCTTTCTTT.

The rearrangement joins TRBV18 to TRBJ2-7; no reliable D call. Germline CDR1 is KGHSH and CDR2 is LQKENI. The germline V and J ends were trimmed by 4 bases and 0 bases, with 10 bases remaining between them. The CDR3 has 14 amino acids. DNA of the CDR3: TGTGCCAGCTCACTAGCCAGGAGCTCCTACGAGCAGTACTTC. Translation: CASSLARSSYEQYF.